These 14 T cell receptor beta chains came from one sample sequenced in a study of glioma-infiltrating T cells. The iRepertoire nested amplicon-rescue multiplex PCR amplified TCR alpha and beta CDR3s from RNA. TCRdb recomputed calls from the multiplex PCR reads with MiXCR, one row per CDR3 protein. The profile covers approximately 140,000 distinct CDR3 sequences, with around a quarter appearing a single time and about 30% taken by the ten largest. Sequenced sample: glioma tissue, nonneoplastic brain tissue, or PBMCs (not recorded which). These receptors were collected from a human donor with low-grade glioma or glioblastoma, undergoing nonglioma brain surgery, or in good health (not recorded which).

The rearrangement links TRBV20-1 to TRBJ1-1; no definite D call. The V end was cut by 3 bases, the J end by 5 bases, with 16 bases between. This CDR3 has 14 amino acids. CDR1 and CDR2 from the germline V gene are DFQATT and SNEGSKA (reference sequence). The CDR3 DNA sequence: TGCAGTGCTAGTCGGGTAGGGAAGCTGACTGAAGCTTTCTTT. Its translation: CSASRVGKLTEAFF.

The table lists this clonotype with a few counts. The chain links TRBV12-3 or TRBV12-4 to TRBJ1-3; D not certain. The CDR3 has 15 amino acids. V gave up 7 bases and J gave up 0 bases, with 13 bases separating them. CDR3 nucleotides: TGTGCCAGCAACATACTTCGCCTCTCTGGAAACACCATATATTTT. Residues: CASNILRLSGNTIYF.

The chain couples TRBV5-1 to TRBJ2-5; 11 nucleotides match TRBD2. This CDR3 has 16 amino acids. The germline gives CDR1 SGHRS, CDR2 YFSETQ. The J segment lost 6 bases and the V segment lost 0 bases, leaving 7 bases of the junction unmatched. The CDR3 loop is CASSLALAGVRKTQYF. The CDR3, as DNA: TGCGCCAGCAGCTTGGCACTAGCGGGGGTCAGAAAGACCCAGTACTTC.

This clonotype occurred many times. This chain joins TRBV6-2 or TRBV6-3 and TRBJ2-5; no definite D call. Between the trimmed V and J ends, which lost 2 bases and 3 bases, there was a span of 1 base. Looked up from germline, CDR1 is MNHEY and CDR2 is SVGEGT. The CDR3 has 11 amino acids. CDR3 sequence (DNA): TGTGCCAGCAGTTACGAAGAGACCCAGTACTTC. This translates into CASSYEETQYF.

With regard to this clonotype: Sequence at one end of the junction differs from germline and may be a read error. The chain employs TRBV7-2 and TRBJ1-1; D remains unclear. In germline, CDR1 is SGHTA, CDR2 FQGNSA. CDR3 length equals 13 residues. In nucleotides, the CDR3 is TGTGCCAGCAGGTTAGGGATGAACACTGAAGCTTTCTTT. Translation: CASRLGMNTEAFF.

V gene TRBV10-3 combines with J gene TRBJ2-1; maybe TRBD2 (6 bases). The length of the CDR3 is 16 residues. Germline CDR1 ENHRY, CDR2 SYGVKD. V was trimmed by 0 bases and J by 3 bases, leaving 12 bases between them. CDR3 DNA: TGTGCCATCAGTGAGTCTTATAGCGGCATCTACAATGAGCAGTTCTTC. Translation: CAISESYSGIYNEQFF.

This clonotype came up a few times. The V gene is TRBV27, the J gene TRBJ2-2; D is possibly TRBD2 (5 bases). The CDR3 spans 15 residues. Germline lookup yields CDR1 MNHEY and CDR2 SMNVEV (reference sequence). Trimming left V 6 bases short and J 6 bases short, with 17 bases between. The CDR3 DNA sequence: TGTGCCAGCAGATGGGCCGGGATGGGGTCCGGGGAGCTGTTTTTT. Amino acid sequence: CASRWAGMGSGELFF.

This clonotype was found a few times. The genes are TRBV20-1 and TRBJ2-1; D possibly corresponds to TRBD2 (6 bases). The CDR3 runs to 12 residues. From germline, CDR1 is DFQATT and CDR2 SNEGSKA (reference sequence). V was clipped by 5 bases and J by 6 bases, with 11 bases between them. The CDR3 DNA reads TGCAGTGCTTCCCGCGGGGCCAATGAGCAGTTCTTC. This gives the protein CSASRGANEQFF.

Comments on this clonotype: This could be a read error, since a much larger clone is one nucleotide away. The rearrangement links TRBV7-9 to TRBJ1-1; 9 bases are shared with TRBD1. From germline, CDR1 is SEHNR and CDR2 FQNEAQ (reference sequence). The CDR3 loop spans 15 amino acids. CDR3 sequence (DNA): TGTGCCAGTAGTCCCATACAGGGGGCGCGGACTGAAGCTCTCTTT. It yields the protein CASSPIQGARTEALF.

The chain carries TRBV3-1 and TRBJ2-1; D might be TRBD2 (7 bases). The V end was cut by 4 bases, the J end by 0 bases, with 16 bases between. The CDR3 runs to 17 residues. Germline loops: CDR1 LGHDT, CDR2 YNNKEL (reference sequence). Here the CDR3 reads CASSPSRGASSYNEQFF. The DNA of the CDR3 is TGTGCCAGCAGCCCCAGCCGGGGGGCAAGCTCCTACAATGAGCAGTTCTTC.

Concerning this clonotype: No conserved phenylalanine or tryptophan ends this CDR3, so it is likely a read error. This rearrangement joins TRBV19 to TRBJ1-5; D ambiguous. This CDR3 spans 15 amino acids. Between the trimmed V and J ends, which lost 1 base and 1 base, there was a span of 8 bases. Germline V gives CDR1 LNHDA, CDR2 SQIVND (reference sequence). In DNA form, the CDR3 reads TGTGCCAGTAGTATAGTACAGCCGAGCAATCAGCCCCAGCATTTG. It yields the protein CASSIVQPSNQPQHL.

The chain employs TRBV28 and TRBJ1-3; D might be TRBD1 (5 bases). The CDR3 covers 16 residues. In germline, CDR1 is MDHEN, CDR2 SYDVKM. V was cut by 5 bases and J by 2 bases, with 16 bases left in between. The CDR3 is CASSPPGGSPGNTIYF. CDR3 bases: TGTGCCAGCAGTCCCCCTGGGGGTTCCCCTGGAAACACCATATATTTT.

The V call is TRBV5-1, the J call TRBJ2-3; weak D call: TRBD2 (5 bases). The V gene's germline CDR1 is SGHRS and CDR2 YFSETQ. The V gene lost 5 bases and the J gene lost 2 bases, with 15 bases spanning the gap. CDR3 length equals 15 residues. CDR3 in amino acids: CASREEVLVTDTQYF. CDR3 coding DNA: TGCGCCAGCAGGGAGGAAGTTTTGGTCACAGATACGCAGTATTTT.

There are many counts of this clonotype. J is TRBJ2-1 and V is TRBV27, with a possible D match to TRBD1 (7 bases). V was cut by 7 bases and J by 4 bases, with 14 bases left in between. The CDR3 consists of 14 residues. Germline CDR1 MNHEY, CDR2 SMNVEV (reference sequence). Written as DNA, the CDR3 is TGTGCCAGCACTTTGGCGGGACAGTACAATGAGCAGTTCTTC. Translation gives CASTLAGQYNEQFF.